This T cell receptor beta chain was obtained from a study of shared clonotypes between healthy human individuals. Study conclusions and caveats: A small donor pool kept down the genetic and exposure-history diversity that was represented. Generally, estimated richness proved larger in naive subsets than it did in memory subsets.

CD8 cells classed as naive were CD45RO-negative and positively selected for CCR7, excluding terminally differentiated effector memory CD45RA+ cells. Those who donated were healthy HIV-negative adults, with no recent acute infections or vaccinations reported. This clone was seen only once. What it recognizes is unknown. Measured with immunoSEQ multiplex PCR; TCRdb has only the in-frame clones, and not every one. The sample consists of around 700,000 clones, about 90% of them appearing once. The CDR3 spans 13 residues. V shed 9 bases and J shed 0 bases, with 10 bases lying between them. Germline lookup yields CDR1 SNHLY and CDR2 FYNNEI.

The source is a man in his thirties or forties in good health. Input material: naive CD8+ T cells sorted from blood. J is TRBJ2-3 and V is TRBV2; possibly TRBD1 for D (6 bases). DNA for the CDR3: TGTGCCAGGGGACAAGAGAGCACAGATACGCAGTATTTT. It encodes CARGQESTDTQYF.